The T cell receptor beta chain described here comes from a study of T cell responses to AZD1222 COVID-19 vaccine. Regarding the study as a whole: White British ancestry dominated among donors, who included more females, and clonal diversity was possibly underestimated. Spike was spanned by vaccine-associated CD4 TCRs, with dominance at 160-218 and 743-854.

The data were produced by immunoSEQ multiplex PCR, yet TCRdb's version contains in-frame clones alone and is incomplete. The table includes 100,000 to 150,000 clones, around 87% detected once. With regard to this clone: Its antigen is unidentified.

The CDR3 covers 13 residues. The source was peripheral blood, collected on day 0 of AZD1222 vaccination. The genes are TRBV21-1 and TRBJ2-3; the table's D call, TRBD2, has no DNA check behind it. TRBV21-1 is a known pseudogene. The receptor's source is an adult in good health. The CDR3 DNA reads TGTGCCAGCAGTCTAGCGGGAGGACATACGCAGTATTTT. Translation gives CASSLAGGHTQYF.